These T cell receptor beta chains were read from a single sample in a study of cytomegalovirus exposure and HLA in healthy donors. Method: immunoSEQ multiplex PCR; TCRdb's copy keeps in-frame clones and lacks some. The sample includes 150,000 to 200,000 clones, over 60% seen only once; the top ten take about an eighth. The specimen sequenced was PBMCs. These receptors all stem from a man aged 50 or older in good health and CMV-seropositive. Each CDR3 is given with its conserved first and last residue. D genes are given only for firm matches. Expanded clones get a size class; other rows say once, few or many, or leave the size out.

clone_size: .; v_call: TRBV7-8; j_call: TRBJ1-5; d_call: .; cdr3_aa: CASSAQSNQPQHF; cdr3_nt: TGTGCCAGCAGCGCCCAGAGCAATCAGCCCCAGCATTTT
clone_size: .; v_call: TRBV7-6; j_call: TRBJ1-3; d_call: .; cdr3_aa: CASSLGGGGNTIYF; cdr3_nt: TGTGCCAGCAGCTTAGGCGGGGGTGGAAACACCATATATTTT
clone_size: .; v_call: TRBV5-5; j_call: TRBJ1-6; d_call: .; cdr3_aa: CASSLELHTYNSPLHF; cdr3_nt: TGTGCCAGCAGCTTGGAACTCCATACCTATAATTCACCCCTCCACTTT
clone_size: .; v_call: TRBV10-1; j_call: TRBJ1-1; d_call: TRBD1; cdr3_aa: CASSVRTGALTEAFF; cdr3_nt: TGCGCCAGCAGTGTCCGGACAGGGGCACTGACTGAAGCTTTCTTT
clone_size: .; v_call: TRBV5-6; j_call: TRBJ2-2; d_call: .; cdr3_aa: CASSLPQGNTGELFF; cdr3_nt: TGTGCCAGCAGCTTACCTCAGGGGAACACCGGGGAGCTGTTTTTT
clone_size: few; v_call: TRBV5-4; j_call: TRBJ2-2; d_call: .; cdr3_aa: CASSLVSGSQTGELFF; cdr3_nt: TGTGCCAGCAGCTTAGTCTCGGGGAGTCAAACCGGGGAGCTGTTTTTT
clone_size: .; v_call: TRBV7-9; j_call: TRBJ2-3; d_call: .; cdr3_aa: CASSLDRDLRYF; cdr3_nt: TGTGCCAGCAGCTTAGACCGGGACTTGAGGTATTTT
clone_size: .; v_call: TRBV6-1; j_call: TRBJ2-3; d_call: TRBD1; cdr3_aa: CASSVRGPADTQYF; cdr3_nt: TGTGCCAGCAGTGTGAGGGGGCCGGCAGATACGCAGTATTTT
clone_size: .; v_call: TRBV2; j_call: TRBJ1-2; d_call: .; cdr3_aa: CASRTTGANYGYTF; cdr3_nt: TGTGCCAGCAGGACGACAGGAGCGAACTATGGCTACACCTTC
clone_size: .; v_call: TRBV6-5; j_call: TRBJ2-3; d_call: .; cdr3_aa: CASRTIGGSTDTQYF; cdr3_nt: TGTGCCAGCAGAACTATCGGTGGGAGCACAGATACGCAGTATTTT
clone_size: .; v_call: TRBV28; j_call: TRBJ1-1; d_call: TRBD1; cdr3_aa: CASSLGTGPFNGYTEAFF; cdr3_nt: TGTGCCAGCAGTTTGGGGACAGGCCCCTTCAACGGGTACACTGAAGCTTTCTTT